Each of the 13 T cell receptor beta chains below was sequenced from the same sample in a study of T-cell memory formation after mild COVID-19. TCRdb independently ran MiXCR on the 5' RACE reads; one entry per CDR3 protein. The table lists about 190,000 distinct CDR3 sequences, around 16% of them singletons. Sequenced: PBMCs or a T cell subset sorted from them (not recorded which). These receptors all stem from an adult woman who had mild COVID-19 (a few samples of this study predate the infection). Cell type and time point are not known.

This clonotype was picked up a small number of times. The CDR3 bases are TGTGCCAGCAGTGAAGCAATGGGACTAGCATACAATGAGCAGTTCTTC. Translation gives CASSEAMGLAYNEQFF. The chain recombines TRBV2 with TRBJ2-1; 9 bases are a match to TRBD2. This CDR3 region has 16 residues. CDR1 SNHLY and CDR2 FYNNEI come from the germline V gene. V lost 0 bases and J lost 4; bases outside the gene matches: 4.

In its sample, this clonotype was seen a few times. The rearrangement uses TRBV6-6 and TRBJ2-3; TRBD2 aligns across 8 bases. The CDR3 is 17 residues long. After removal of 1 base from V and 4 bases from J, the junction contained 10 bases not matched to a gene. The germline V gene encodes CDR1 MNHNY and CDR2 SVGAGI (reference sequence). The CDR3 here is CASSYFTGTSGADTQYF. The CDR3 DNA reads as TGTGCCAGCAGTTACTTTACCGGGACTAGTGGCGCAGATACGCAGTATTTT.

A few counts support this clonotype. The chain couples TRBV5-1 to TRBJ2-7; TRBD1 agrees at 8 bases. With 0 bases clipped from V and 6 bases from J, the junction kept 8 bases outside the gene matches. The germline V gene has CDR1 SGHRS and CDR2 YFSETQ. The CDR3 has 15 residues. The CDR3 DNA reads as TGCGCCAGCAGCTTGGAGACAGGGGTCCTGGGCGAGCAGTACTTC. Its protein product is CASSLETGVLGEQYF.

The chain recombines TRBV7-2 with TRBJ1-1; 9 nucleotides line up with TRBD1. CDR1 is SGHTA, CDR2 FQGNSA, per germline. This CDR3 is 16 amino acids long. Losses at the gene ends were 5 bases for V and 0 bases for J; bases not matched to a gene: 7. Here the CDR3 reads CASSQGQGSVNTEAFF. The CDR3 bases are TGTGCCAGCAGCCAGGGACAGGGATCGGTGAACACTGAAGCTTTCTTT.

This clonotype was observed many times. CDR3 sequence: CASSLRGDQPQHF. For the CDR3, the DNA is TGTGCCAGCAGCTTACGGGGGGATCAGCCCCAGCATTTT. V usage is TRBV7-2 and J usage is TRBJ1-5; tentatively, D is TRBD1 (5 bases). The CDR3 extends over 13 amino acids. Looked up from germline, CDR1 is SGHTA and CDR2 is FQGNSA. Trimming removed 2 bases from V and 5 bases from J, with 7 bases in between.

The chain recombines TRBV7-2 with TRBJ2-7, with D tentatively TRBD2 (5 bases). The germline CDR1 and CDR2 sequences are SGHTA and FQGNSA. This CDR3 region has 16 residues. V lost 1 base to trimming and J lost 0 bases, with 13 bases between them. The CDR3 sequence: CASSLGSAESSYEQYF. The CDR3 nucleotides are TGTGCCAGCAGCTTAGGATCAGCGGAAAGCTCCTACGAGCAGTACTTC.

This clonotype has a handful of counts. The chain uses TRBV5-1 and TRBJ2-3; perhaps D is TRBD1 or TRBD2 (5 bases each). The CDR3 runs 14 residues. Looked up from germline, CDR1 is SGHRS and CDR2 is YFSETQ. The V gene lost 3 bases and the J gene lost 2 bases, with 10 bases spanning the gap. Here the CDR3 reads CASSSQGTTDTQYF. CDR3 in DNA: TGCGCCAGCAGCTCTCAAGGGACCACAGATACGCAGTATTTT.

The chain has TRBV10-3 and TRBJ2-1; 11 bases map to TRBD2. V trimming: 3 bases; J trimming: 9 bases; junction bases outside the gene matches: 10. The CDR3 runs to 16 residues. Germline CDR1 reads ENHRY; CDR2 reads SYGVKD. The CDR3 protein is CAISDSGRAKGSEQFF. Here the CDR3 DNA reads TGTGCCATCAGTGATAGCGGGAGGGCCAAGGGGAGTGAGCAGTTCTTC.

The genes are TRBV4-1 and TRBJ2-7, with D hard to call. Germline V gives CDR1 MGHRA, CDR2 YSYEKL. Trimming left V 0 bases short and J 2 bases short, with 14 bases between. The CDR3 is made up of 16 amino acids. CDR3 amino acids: CASSQDGRSTTYEQYF. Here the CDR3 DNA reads TGCGCCAGCAGCCAAGATGGTCGTAGTACTACCTACGAGCAGTACTTC.

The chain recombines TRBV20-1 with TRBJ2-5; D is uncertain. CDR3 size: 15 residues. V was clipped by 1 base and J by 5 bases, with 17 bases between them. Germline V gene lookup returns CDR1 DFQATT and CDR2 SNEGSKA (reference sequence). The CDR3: CSARVWLVPQETQYF. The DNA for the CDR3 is TGCAGTGCTAGAGTGTGGCTAGTCCCGCAGGAGACCCAGTACTTC.

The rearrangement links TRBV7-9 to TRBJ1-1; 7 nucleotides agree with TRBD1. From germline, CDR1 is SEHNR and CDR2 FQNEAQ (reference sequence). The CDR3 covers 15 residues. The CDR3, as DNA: TGTGTCTCAAAAGGACCCGGGACAGCGAACACTGAAGCTTTCTTT. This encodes CVSKGPGTANTEAFF.

The CDR3 loop reads CSVEQGDNQPQHF. The CDR3 DNA reads TGCAGCGTTGAACAGGGTGACAATCAGCCCCAGCATTTT. The rearrangement joins TRBV29-1 to TRBJ1-5, with D perhaps TRBD1 (5 bases). Germline CDR1 and CDR2: SQVTM and ANQGSEA. V gave up 2 bases and J gave up 3 bases, with 8 bases separating them. CDR3 length equals 13 residues.

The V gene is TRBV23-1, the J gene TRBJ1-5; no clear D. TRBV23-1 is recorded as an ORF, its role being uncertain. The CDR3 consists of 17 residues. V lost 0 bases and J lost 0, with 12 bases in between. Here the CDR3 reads CASSQSAPRNSNQPQHF. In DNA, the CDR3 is TGCGCCAGCAGTCAATCTGCGCCGCGTAATAGCAATCAGCCCCAGCATTTT.